Below, 7 T cell receptor beta chains from the same sample are listed, as sequenced in a study of cytomegalovirus exposure and HLA in healthy donors. Both 60 Vbeta primers and 13 Jbeta primers went into the PCR. Generated by immunoSEQ multiplex PCR, the TCRdb table keeps only in-frame clones and is missing some. In the table there are more than 100,000 clones, roughly three quarters of which are singletons. Input material: PBMCs. The receptors were gathered from a woman aged 18-29 years in good health and CMV-seropositive.

The J gene is TRBJ2-7, the V gene TRBV11-2, with 13 bases matching TRBD2. The CDR3 runs to 20 residues. V trimming: 0 bases; J trimming: 0 bases; junction bases outside the gene matches: 11. CDR1 is SGHAT and CDR2 is FQNNGV in the germline V gene. The CDR3, as DNA: TGTGCCAGCAGCTTAGACTTACTAGCGGGAGGGCCGGGGAGCTCCTACGAGCAGTACTTC. Its protein product is CASSLDLLAGGPGSSYEQYF.

This sequence joins TRBV28 and TRBJ2-7; 9 bases fit TRBD1. Germline CDR1 and CDR2: MDHEN and SYDVKM. The junction had 9 bases not matched to a gene; V was cut back by 6 bases and J by 3 bases. The CDR3 covers 15 residues. The CDR3 nucleotides are TGTGCCAGCAGCTCACAGGGGGCGTCATTCTACGAGCAGTACTTC. Protein: CASSSQGASFYEQYF.

This clone is a singleton in its sample. The V call is TRBV28, the J call TRBJ1-3, with a possible D match to TRBD1 (6 bases). Germline-derived CDR1 and CDR2 are MDHEN and SYDVKM. V gave up 1 base and J gave up 4 bases, with 8 bases separating them. CDR3 length: 14 amino acids. CDR3 in DNA: TGTGCCAGCAGTTTATCAGGGGAGGGAAACACCATATATTTT. It encodes CASSLSGEGNTIYF.

The chain employs TRBV6-1 and TRBJ2-3; 15 positions agree with TRBD2. V lost 7 bases and J lost 3; bases outside the gene matches: 17. This CDR3 region has 20 residues. CDR1 and CDR2 from the germline V gene are MNHNS and SASEGT. The CDR3 DNA reads TGTGCCAGCACAGAAGCCAGGGGGACTAGCGGGAGGTTATGGACAGATACGCAGTATTTT. It is translated as CASTEARGTSGRLWTDTQYF.

The J gene is TRBJ2-3, the V gene TRBV4-1; the match to TRBD2 covers 7 bases. This CDR3 has 17 amino acids. The V and J ends lost 0 bases and 6 bases, in that order; junction bases with no gene match: 12. Per the germline V gene, CDR1 is MGHRA and CDR2 is YSYEKL. The CDR3 loop reads CASSQDGLADYRDTQYF. CDR3 coding DNA: TGCGCCAGCAGCCAAGATGGCCTAGCGGACTACAGGGATACGCAGTATTTT.

The rearrangement uses TRBV11-1 and TRBJ2-5, with 12 bases aligning to TRBD1. With V trimmed by 3 bases and J by 3 bases, 8 bases remained unmatched. CDR1 and CDR2 (germline): SGHAT, FQDESV (reference sequence). The length of the CDR3 is 17 residues. As DNA, the CDR3 is TGTGCCAGCAGCTTGGGACCGGGACAGGGGGCGGAAGAGACCCAGTACTTC. This gives the protein CASSLGPGQGAEETQYF.

The chain employs TRBV18 and TRBJ2-7, with 9 bases that match TRBD1. The CDR3 spans 15 residues. Unmatched junction bases numbered 6, after V lost 4 bases and J lost 2 bases. Per germline, CDR1 KGHSH and CDR2 LQKENI. CDR3 in amino acids: CASSRQGGMTYEQYF. CDR3 DNA: TGTGCCAGCTCACGACAGGGGGGAATGACCTACGAGCAGTACTTC. Using reference TRBV18 and TRBJ2-7 for the parts outside the CDR3, the full variable domain is NAGVMQNPRHLVRRRGQEARLRCSPMKGHSHVYWYRQLPEEGLKFMVYLQKENIIDESGMPKERFSAEFPKEGPSILRIQQVVRGDSAAYFCASSRQGGMTYEQYFGPGTRLTVT.